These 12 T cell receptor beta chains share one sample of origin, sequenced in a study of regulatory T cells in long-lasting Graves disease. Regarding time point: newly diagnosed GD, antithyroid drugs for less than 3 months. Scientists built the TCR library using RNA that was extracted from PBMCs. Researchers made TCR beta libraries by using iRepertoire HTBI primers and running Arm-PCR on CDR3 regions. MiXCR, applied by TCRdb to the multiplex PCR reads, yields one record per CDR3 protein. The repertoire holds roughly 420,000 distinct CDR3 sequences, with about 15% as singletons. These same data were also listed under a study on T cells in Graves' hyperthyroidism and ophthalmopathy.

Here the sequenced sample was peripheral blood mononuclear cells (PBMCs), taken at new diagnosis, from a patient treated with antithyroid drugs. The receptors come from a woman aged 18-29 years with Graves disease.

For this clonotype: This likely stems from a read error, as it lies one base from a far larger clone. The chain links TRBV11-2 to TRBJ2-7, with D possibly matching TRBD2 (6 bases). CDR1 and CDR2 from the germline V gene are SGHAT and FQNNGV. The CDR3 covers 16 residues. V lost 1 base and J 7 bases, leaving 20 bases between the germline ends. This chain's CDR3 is CASSLVRGGNSNEQYF. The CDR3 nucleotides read TGTGCCAGCAGCTTAGTTAGAGGCGGGAACAGCAATGAGCAGTACTTC.

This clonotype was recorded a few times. The CDR3 DNA reads TGTGCCAGCAGCCGAGCGGGAGGGTCGGGGGAGACCCAGTACTTC. Amino acid sequence: CASSRAGGSGETQYF. The gene calls are TRBV7-6 and TRBJ2-5, with TRBD2 matching over 10 bases. Unmatched junction bases numbered 8, after V lost 5 bases and J lost 5 bases. Germline V gene sequence: CDR1 SGHVS, CDR2 FNYEAQ. The CDR3 is 15 amino acids.

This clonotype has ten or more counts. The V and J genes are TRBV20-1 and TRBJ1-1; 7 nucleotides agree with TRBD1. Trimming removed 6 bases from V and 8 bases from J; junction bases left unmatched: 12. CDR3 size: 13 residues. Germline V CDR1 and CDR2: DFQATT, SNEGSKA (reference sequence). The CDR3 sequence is CSATGAVDREAFF. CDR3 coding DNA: TGCAGTGCCACGGGGGCGGTGGACAGGGAAGCTTTCTTT.

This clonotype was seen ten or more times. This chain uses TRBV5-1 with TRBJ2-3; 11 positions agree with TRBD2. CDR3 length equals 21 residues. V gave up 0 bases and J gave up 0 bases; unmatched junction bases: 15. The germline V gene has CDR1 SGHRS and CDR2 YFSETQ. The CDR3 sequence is CASSLERLAGGLGWSTDTQYF. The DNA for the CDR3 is TGCGCCAGCAGCTTGGAAAGGCTAGCGGGAGGTTTAGGCTGGAGCACAGATACGCAGTATTTT.

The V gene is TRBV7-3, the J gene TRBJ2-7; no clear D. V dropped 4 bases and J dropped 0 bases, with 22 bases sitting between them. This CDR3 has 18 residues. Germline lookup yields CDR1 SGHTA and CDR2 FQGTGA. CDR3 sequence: CASSSAPQAITASYEQYF. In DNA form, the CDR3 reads TGTGCCAGCAGCTCAGCACCCCAGGCGATTACGGCCTCCTACGAGCAGTACTTC. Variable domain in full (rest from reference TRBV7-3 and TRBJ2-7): GAGVSQTPSNKVTEKGKYVELRCDPISGHTALYWYRQSLGQGPEFLIYFQGTGAADDSGLPNDRFFAVRPEGSVSTLKIQRTERGDSAVYLCASSSAPQAITASYEQYFGPGTRLTVT.

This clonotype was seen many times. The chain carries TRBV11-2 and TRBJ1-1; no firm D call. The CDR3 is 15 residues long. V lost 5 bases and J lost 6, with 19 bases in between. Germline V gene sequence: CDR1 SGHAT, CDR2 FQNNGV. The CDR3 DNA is TGTGCCAGCAGCGTAAGGGCGCGAAATACCCCTGAAGCTTTCTTT. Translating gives CASSVRARNTPEAFF.

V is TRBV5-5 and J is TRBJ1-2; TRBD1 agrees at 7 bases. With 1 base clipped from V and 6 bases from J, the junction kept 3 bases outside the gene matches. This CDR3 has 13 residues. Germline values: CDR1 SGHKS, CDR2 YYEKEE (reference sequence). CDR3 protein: CASSLRQGHGYTF. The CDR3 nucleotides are TGTGCCAGCAGCTTGCGACAGGGCCATGGCTACACCTTC.

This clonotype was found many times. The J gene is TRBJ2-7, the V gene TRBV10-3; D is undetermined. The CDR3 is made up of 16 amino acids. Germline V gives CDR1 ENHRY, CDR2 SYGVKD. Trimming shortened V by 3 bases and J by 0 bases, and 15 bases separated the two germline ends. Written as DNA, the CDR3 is TGTGCCATCAGTGACAACACCGCCTTGAGCTCCTACGAGCAGTACTTC. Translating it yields CAISDNTALSSYEQYF.

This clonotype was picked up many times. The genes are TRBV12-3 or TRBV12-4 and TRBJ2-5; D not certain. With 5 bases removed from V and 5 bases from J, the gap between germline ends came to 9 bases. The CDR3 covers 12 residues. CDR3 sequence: CASSKRRETQYF. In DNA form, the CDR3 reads TGTGCCAGCAGTAAGCGACGGGAGACCCAGTACTTC.

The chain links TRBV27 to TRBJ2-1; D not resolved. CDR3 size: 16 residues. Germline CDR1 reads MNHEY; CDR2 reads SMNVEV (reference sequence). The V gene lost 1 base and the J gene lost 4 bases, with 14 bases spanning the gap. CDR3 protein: CASSLYALSLYNEQFF. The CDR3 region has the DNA TGTGCCAGCAGTTTATACGCACTTTCCCTGTACAATGAGCAGTTCTTC.

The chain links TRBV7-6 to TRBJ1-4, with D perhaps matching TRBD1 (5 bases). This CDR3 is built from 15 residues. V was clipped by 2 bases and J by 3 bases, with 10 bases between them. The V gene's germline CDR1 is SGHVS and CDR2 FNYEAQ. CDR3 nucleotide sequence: TGTGCCAGCAGCTTAAGTCCAGGGCCTAATGAAAAACTGTTTTTT. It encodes CASSLSPGPNEKLFF. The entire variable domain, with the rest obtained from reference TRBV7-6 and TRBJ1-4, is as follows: GAGVSQSPRYKVTKRGQDVALRCDPISGHVSLYWYRQALGQGPEFLTYFNYEAQQDKSGLPNDRFSAERPEGSISTLTIQRTEQRDSAMYRCASSLSPGPNEKLFFGSGTQLSVL.

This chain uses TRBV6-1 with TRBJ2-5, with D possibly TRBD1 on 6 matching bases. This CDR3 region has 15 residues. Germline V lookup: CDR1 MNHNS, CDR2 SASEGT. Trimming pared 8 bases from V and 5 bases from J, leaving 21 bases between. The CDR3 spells CASSPGHSSWETQYF. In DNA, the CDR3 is TGTGCCAGCTCACCGGGACACAGTTCATGGGAGACCCAGTACTTC.